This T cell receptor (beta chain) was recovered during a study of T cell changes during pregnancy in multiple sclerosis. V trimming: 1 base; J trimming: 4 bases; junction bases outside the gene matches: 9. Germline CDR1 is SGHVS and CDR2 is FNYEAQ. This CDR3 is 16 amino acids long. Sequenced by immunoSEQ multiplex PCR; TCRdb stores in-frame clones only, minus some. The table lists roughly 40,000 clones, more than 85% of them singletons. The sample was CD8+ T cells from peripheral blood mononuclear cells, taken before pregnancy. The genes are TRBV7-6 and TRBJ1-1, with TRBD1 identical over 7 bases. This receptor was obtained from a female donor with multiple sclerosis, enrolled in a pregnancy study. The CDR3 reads CASSLVAAGGTTEAFF. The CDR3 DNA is TGTGCCAGCAGCTTAGTCGCGGCAGGGGGTACCACTGAAGCTTTCTTT.